This TCR beta chain was obtained from a study of regulatory T cells in long-lasting Graves disease (dated by TCRdb to 2020 to 2023). Regarding the study in general: Persistent Graves' disease was defined as persistently positive TSH receptor autoantibodies together with antithyroid drug treatment for over 5 years. Patients with persistent Graves' disease were compared with patients with newly diagnosed Graves' disease using TCR sequencing and RNA sequencing of peripheral blood. In the clinical cohort, patients with persistent Graves' disease had used antithyroid drugs for an average of about 9.3 years. The study was registered as a clinical trial and conducted in China. A total of around 35 samples underwent TCR sequencing, from some 13 patients with persistent Graves' disease and 20 or so patients with newly diagnosed Graves' disease.

V is pared back by 2 bases and J by 2 bases, with 10 bases lying between the germline termini. Inclusive of the bounding cysteine and phenylalanine, the CDR3 is 14 residues long. CDR3 DNA is the only sequence kept; it has 42 bases, read in frame from the first base. Via the germline V gene, CDR1 is SGHTA and CDR2 FQGNSA. General findings and caveats noted by the study authors: Compared with newly diagnosed patients, persistent Graves' disease patients had lower TCR Shannon entropy and fewer highly expanded clones, which suggests clonal expansion. Preferential use of TRBV28, TRBJ1-2 and TRBJ2-5 was observed in persistent disease, whereas TRBV20-1 and TRBJ2-1 were favored in newly diagnosed disease. A larger number of public clonotypes was shared among persistent patients (approximately 2,500) than among newly diagnosed patients (around 890). Sequencing and analysis were limited to the TCR beta chain. As a limitation, the authors acknowledged that the small sample size may reduce accuracy. The study examined only peripheral blood because the primary lesion, thyroid tissue, could not be accessed.

The time point label for this specimen denotes: persistent/refractory GD, antithyroid drugs over 5 years with positive TRAb. For both TCR sequencing and RNA sequencing, RNA was extracted from PBMCs in TRIzol. The diagnosis of Graves' disease followed American Thyroid Association guidelines. Recruitment of patients was carried out at an endocrinology department in Xi'an, China. From each patient, approximately 9.9 milliliters of peripheral blood was collected into an EDTA anticoagulant tube. Ficoll Paque Plus density gradient separation was used to isolate PBMCs, and no further T cell sorting was done. RNA quality was checked with an Agilent 2100 Bioanalyzer and agarose gel, and concentration with a NanoDrop 2000. With respect to this clonotype: Its binding antigen is unknown. Within one base of it there is no much larger clone, and no base qualities were kept.

Library preparation used multiplex PCR. Data came from an Illumina HiSeq 4000. iRepertoire HTBI primers and Arm-PCR amplification of CDR3 regions were used to construct TCR beta libraries. Before sequencing, the PCR products underwent gel purification. The paper's data handling went like this. Gene usage analysis of CDR3 amino acid clonotypes relied on the 62 TRBV and around 13 TRBJ segments identified across samples. COPE and FqMerger were used to merge filtered high-quality paired reads into contigs. BLAST was used to align contigs to IMGT TRBV, TRBD and TRBJ reference genes, with CDR3 defined following IMGT. Highly expanded clones were defined as clonotypes with a frequency above 0.1%. Repertoire diversity was measured by Shannon entropy, and V-J evenness by the Gini coefficient. Clonotypes shared by more than one individual were considered public. TCRdb took the public reads, trimmed them with fastp at Q25, ran MiXCR for clone calling and kept in-frame beta chains. Each CDR3 protein gets just one entry, which takes the most common genes and DNA from the rows behind it. The V and J calls and clone size are TCRdb's, not the authors'. This sample has some 370,000 distinct CDR3 sequences in its table, and around 21% of those were observed once. Jointly, the top ten make up about a fifth of the sample.

Here the chain combines TRBV7-2 and TRBJ2-7, and the D gene may be TRBD1, 5 bases matching. Sequenced material: peripheral blood mononuclear cells (PBMCs), taken when the disease was refractory, from a patient treated with antithyroid drugs. The receptor was isolated from a female donor with Graves disease. The CDR3 reads as follows: CASSLQGRAYEQYF. The nucleotides read TGTGCCAGCAGCTTACAGGGCAGGGCCTACGAGCAGTACTTC.